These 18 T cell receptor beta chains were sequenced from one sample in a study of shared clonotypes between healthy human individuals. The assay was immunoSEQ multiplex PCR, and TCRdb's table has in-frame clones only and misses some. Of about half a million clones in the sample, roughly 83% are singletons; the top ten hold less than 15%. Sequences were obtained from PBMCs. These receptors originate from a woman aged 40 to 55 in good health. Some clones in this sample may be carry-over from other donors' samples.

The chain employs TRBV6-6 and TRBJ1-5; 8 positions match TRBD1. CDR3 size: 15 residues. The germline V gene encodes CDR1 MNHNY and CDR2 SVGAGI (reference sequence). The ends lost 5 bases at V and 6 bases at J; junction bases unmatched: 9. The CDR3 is CASSVAQGVGQPQHF. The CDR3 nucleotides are TGTGCCAGCAGTGTCGCACAGGGGGTGGGTCAGCCCCAGCATTTT.

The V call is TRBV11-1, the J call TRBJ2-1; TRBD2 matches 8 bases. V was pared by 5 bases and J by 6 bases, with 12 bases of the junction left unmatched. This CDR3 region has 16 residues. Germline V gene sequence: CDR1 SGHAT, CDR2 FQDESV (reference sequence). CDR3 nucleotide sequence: TGTGCCAGCAGCAACCCGAGCGGGAGAGGCTCCAATGAGCAGTTCTTC. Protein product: CASSNPSGRGSNEQFF.

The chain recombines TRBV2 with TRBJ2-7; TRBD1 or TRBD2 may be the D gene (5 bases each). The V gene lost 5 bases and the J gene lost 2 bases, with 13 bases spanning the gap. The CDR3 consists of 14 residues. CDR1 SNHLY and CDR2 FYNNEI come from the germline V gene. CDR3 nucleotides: TGTGCCAGCAGTTCCCGGGACGAAACCTACGAGCAGTACTTC. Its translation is CASSSRDETYEQYF.

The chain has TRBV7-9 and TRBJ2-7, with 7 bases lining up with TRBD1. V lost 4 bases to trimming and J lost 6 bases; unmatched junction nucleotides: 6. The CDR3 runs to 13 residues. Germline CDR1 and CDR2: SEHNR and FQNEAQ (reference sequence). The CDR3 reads CASSSTGAVEQYF. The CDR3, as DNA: TGTGCCAGCAGCTCTACAGGGGCAGTCGAGCAGTACTTC.

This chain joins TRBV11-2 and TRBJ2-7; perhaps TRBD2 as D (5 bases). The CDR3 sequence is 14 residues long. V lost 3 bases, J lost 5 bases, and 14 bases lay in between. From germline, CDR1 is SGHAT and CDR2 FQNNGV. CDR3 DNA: TGTGCCAGCAGCTTCGCGAGGTATAGCGACGAGCAGTACTTC. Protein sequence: CASSFARYSDEQYF.

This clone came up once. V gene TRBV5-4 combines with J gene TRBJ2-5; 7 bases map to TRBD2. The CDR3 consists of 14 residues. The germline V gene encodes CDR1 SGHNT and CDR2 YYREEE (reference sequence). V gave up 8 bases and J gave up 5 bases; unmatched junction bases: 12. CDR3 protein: CASTAAGVTETQYF. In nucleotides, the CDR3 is TGTGCCAGTACCGCTGCGGGAGTGACCGAGACCCAGTACTTC.

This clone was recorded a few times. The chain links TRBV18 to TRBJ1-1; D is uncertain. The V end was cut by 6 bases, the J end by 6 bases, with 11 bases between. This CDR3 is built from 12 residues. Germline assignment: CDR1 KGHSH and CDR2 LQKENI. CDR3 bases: TGTGCCAGCTCCGTAATCGGGTCTGAAGCTTTCTTT. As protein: CASSVIGSEAFF.

In DNA, the CDR3 is TGTGCCAGCAGGTCGGCAGGCTACGGCAATCAGCCCCAGCATTTT. Amino acid sequence: CASRSAGYGNQPQHF. The chain couples TRBV2 to TRBJ1-5; no reliable D call. The CDR3 contains 15 residues. The germline gives CDR1 SNHLY, CDR2 FYNNEI. V was shortened by 6 bases and J by 2 bases, with 14 bases between the two germline ends.

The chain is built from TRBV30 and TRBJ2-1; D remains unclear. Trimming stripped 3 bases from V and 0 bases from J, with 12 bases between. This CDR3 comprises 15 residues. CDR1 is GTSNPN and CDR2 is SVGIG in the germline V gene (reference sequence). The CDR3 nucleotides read TGTGCCTGGAGGCAAACCGGTAGCTCCTACAATGAGCAGTTCTTC. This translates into CAWRQTGSSYNEQFF.

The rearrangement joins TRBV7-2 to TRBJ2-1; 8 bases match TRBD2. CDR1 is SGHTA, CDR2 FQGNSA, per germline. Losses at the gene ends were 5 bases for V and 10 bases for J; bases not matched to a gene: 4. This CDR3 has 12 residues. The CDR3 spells CASSPGLGEQFF. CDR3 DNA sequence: TGTGCCAGCAGCCCGGGACTAGGGGAGCAGTTCTTC.

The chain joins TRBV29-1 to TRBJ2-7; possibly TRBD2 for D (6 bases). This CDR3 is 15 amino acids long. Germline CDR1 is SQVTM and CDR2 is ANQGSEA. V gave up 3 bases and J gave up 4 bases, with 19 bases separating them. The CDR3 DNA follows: TGCAGCGTTGAGAGGGGAGCGGGCCAAGAATACGAGCAGTACTTC. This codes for CSVERGAGQEYEQYF.

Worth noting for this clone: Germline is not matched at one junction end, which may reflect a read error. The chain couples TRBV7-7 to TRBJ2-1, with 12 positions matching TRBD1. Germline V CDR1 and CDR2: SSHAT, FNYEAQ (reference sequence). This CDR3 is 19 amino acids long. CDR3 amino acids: CASSLGGTGGPSSYNEQFF. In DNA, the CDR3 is TGTGCTAGCAGCTTGGGGGGGACAGGGGGCCCCAGCTCCTACAATGAGCAGTTCTTC.

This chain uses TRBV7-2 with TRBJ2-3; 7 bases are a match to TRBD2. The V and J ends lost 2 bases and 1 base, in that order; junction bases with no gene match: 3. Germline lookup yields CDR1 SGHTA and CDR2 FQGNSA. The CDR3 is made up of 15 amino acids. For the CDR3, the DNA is TGTGCCAGCAGCTTACAGCTAGCGGGCACAGATACGCAGTATTTT. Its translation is CASSLQLAGTDTQYF.

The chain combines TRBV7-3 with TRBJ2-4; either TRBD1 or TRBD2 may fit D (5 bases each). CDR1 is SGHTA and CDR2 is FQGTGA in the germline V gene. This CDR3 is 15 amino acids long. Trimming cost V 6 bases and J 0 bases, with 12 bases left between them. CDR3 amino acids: CASSSDGTAKNIQYF. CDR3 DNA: TGTGCCAGCAGTTCAGACGGGACAGCCAAAAACATTCAGTACTTC. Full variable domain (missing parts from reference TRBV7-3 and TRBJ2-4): GAGVSQTPSNKVTEKGKYVELRCDPISGHTALYWYRQSLGQGPEFLIYFQGTGAADDSGLPNDRFFAVRPEGSVSTLKIQRTERGDSAVYLCASSSDGTAKNIQYFGAGTRLSVL.

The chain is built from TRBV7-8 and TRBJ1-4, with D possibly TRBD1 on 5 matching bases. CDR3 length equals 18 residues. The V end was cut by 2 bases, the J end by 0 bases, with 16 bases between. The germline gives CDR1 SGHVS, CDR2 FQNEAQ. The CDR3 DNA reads TGTGCCAGCAGCTTAAGGTTGGGGGGTTCCGCAACTAATGAAAAACTGTTTTTT. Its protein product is CASSLRLGGSATNEKLFF.

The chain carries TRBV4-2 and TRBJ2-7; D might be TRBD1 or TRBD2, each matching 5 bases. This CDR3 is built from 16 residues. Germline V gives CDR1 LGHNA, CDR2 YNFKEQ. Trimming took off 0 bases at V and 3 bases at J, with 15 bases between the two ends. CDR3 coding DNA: TGTGCCAGCAGCCAAGAAGGTCGGGACGCATACTACGAGCAGTACTTC. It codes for CASSQEGRDAYYEQYF.

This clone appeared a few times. The CDR3 region is CASSSPRGHTF. CDR3 DNA: TGTGCCAGCAGCAGTCCTCGGGGCCACACCTTC. V is TRBV28 and J is TRBJ1-2; the D gene is possibly TRBD1 (5 bases). The germline V and J ends were trimmed by 6 bases and 12 bases, with 14 bases remaining between them. The CDR3 is 11 amino acids. CDR1 is MDHEN, CDR2 SYDVKM, per germline.

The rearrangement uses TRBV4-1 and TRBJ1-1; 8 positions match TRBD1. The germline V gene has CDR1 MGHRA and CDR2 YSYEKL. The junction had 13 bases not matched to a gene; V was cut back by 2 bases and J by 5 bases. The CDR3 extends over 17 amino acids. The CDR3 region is CASSQPRPGGVRTEAFF. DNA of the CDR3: TGCGCCAGCAGCCAACCGAGGCCAGGGGGCGTCAGGACTGAAGCTTTCTTT.